Given below is one TCR beta chain in context. Deletions cut 3 bases from V and 0 bases from J, with 15 bases between. Germline assignment: CDR1 ENHRY and CDR2 SYGVKD. This CDR3 spans 16 amino acids. This record comes from a study of blood T cell repertoires in COVID-19. Study-level background: Spain, Italy and the United States supplied samples that represented acute and convalescent COVID-19. From T cells, B-cell-depleted T cells, or PBMCs came the material, which was cDNA or gDNA.

How the authors handled the data: Amplified reference gene primers provided the basis for estimating nucleated cell counts. The method was immunoSEQ multiplex PCR; TCRdb's version includes in-frame clones alone and lacks a portion of them. The V and J calls and clone size are taken from that table; D and trimming were inferred from the DNA. The table includes around 160,000 clones, roughly 90% detected once. The V call is TRBV10-3, the J call TRBJ2-7, with D perhaps TRBD1 (6 bases). The sequencing sample was made of peripheral blood. The clonotype originates from a human donor in a cohort sampled during active COVID-19. Written as DNA, the CDR3 is TGTGCCATCAGTGACCCAGGACAGAACAACTCCTACGAGCAGTACTTC. This gives the protein CAISDPGQNNSYEQYF.